The T cell receptor (beta chain) under discussion was sequenced for a study of blood T cell repertoires in COVID-19. Across the study: Both acute and convalescent COVID-19 samples were obtained from the United States, Italy and Spain. PBMCs, B-cell-depleted T cells, or T cells provided the cDNA or gDNA that made up the material.

The germline V gene has CDR1 LNHDA and CDR2 SQIVND (reference sequence). The ends lost 5 bases at V and 7 bases at J; junction bases unmatched: 9. The length of the CDR3 is 16 residues. The authors' processing: For nucleated cells, counts were estimated from reference gene primer amplification. The protocol was immunoSEQ multiplex PCR, while the TCRdb copy is restricted to in-frame clones and leaves out a portion. V and J calls and clone size come straight from that table; D and trimming were deduced from the DNA. The table records approximately 50,000 clones, about 92% of them present only once. Material for sequencing was peripheral blood. The clonotype comes from a man aged 50 to 60 with active COVID-19. J is TRBJ1-5 and V is TRBV19; 12 nucleotides align to TRBD1. CDR3 nucleotide sequence: TGTGCCAGTAGTCTCCGGGACAGGGGGCATCAGCAGCCCCAGCATTTT. This encodes CASSLRDRGHQQPQHF.